This TCR beta chain was captured by sequencing in a study of T cell responses to AZD1222 COVID-19 vaccine. To note about this clone: Its specificity is unknown.

CDR1 and CDR2 (germline): KGHDR, SFDVKD. The V and J ends lost 7 bases and 2 bases respectively, with 14 bases between them. The CDR3 runs 15 residues. Sequencing used immunoSEQ multiplex PCR; TCRdb keeps in-frame clones, though not all of them. Of roughly 120,000 clones listed, 89% were seen once; the top ten hold approximately 4.2%. Study-wide results and caveats: Targets within unmutated variant regions were reportedly found for nearly half of spike-specific TCRs. Spike-specific TCR repertoires showed rising breadth and depth after two AZD1222 doses.

This material consisted of peripheral blood, taken on day 0 of AZD1222 vaccination. The TCR sequence derives from an adult in good health. The chain couples TRBV24-1 to TRBJ2-1; tentatively, D is TRBD1 (5 bases). The DNA for the CDR3 is TGTGCCACCAGAGGGGCCCAAGGCACCTACAATGAGCAGTTCTTC. Encoded protein: CATRGAQGTYNEQFF.